The 9 T cell receptor beta chains below were found in one sample sequenced in a study of Ad26.COV2.S vaccination and SARS-CoV-2 variants. TCRdb keeps only in-frame clones here, not all; method: immunoSEQ multiplex PCR. This sample has about 390,000 clones, with around nine tenths found just once. Treatment in this sample: about 20 received Ad26.COV2.S at low or high dose, single or two shots; 5 received placebo; per-sample allocation not given. Day 63 after the first injection of vaccine or placebo was the sampling time. Sequencing was performed on peripheral blood, taken in a trial of Ad26.COV2.S vaccine versus placebo. The receptors shown here come from a person between 18 and 60 years old who received the Ad26.COV2.S COVID-19 vaccine or a placebo.

The chain is built from TRBV29-1 and TRBJ2-5; the D is unclear. The germline gives CDR1 SQVTM, CDR2 ANQGSEA. This CDR3 comprises 14 residues. V lost 0 bases, J lost 2 bases, and 10 bases lay in between. For the CDR3, the DNA is TGCAGCGTTGAAGATTTTTCAGTTCAAGAGACCCAGTACTTC. Amino acids: CSVEDFSVQETQYF.

The CDR3 sequence: CASSYSVSVEQYF. The DNA of the CDR3 is TGTGCCAGCAGTTACAGTGTTAGCGTCGAGCAGTACTTC. The chain is built from TRBV6-6 and TRBJ2-7, with a possible D match to TRBD2 (5 bases). This CDR3 contains 13 residues. Trimming took 2 bases from V and 6 from J, leaving 11 bases between them. Per the germline V gene, CDR1 is MNHNY and CDR2 is SVGAGI (reference sequence).

The chain joins TRBV12-3 or TRBV12-4 to TRBJ1-1; no definite D call. CDR3 length: 13 residues. V gave up 5 bases and J gave up 6 bases, with 13 bases separating them. Here the CDR3 reads CASSVFGGPEAFF. The CDR3 DNA follows: TGTGCCAGCAGTGTATTTGGTGGCCCTGAAGCTTTCTTT.

Concerning this clone itself: Additional DNA sequences in this sample encode the identical CDR3. The gene calls are TRBV7-2 and TRBJ1-1; perhaps TRBD1 as D (6 bases). Trimming took 5 bases from V and 0 from J, leaving 10 bases between them. Germline CDR1 SGHTA, CDR2 FQGNSA. CDR3 size: 14 residues. The CDR3 is CASSLGGVNTEAFF. In DNA form, the CDR3 reads TGTGCCAGCAGCCTAGGGGGGGTGAACACTGAAGCTTTCTTT.

The CDR3: CALSQVRTGVSGELFF. The CDR3 bases are TGTGCCCTATCCCAAGTCCGGACAGGGGTTTCCGGGGAGCTGTTTTTT. The chain has TRBV2 and TRBJ2-2; 9 bases map to TRBD1. This CDR3 has 16 amino acids. J gave up 6 bases and V 11 bases, and 16 bases lay outside the gene matches. CDR1 is SNHLY and CDR2 is FYNNEI in the germline V gene.

The CDR3 region has the DNA TGTGCCAGCAGTGACTGGATAGGCAATGAGCAGTTCTTC. Translated: CASSDWIGNEQFF. The gene calls are TRBV6-4 and TRBJ2-1; D unclear. CDR3 length: 13 amino acids. In germline, CDR1 is MRHNA, CDR2 SNTAGT. V lost 1 base and J lost 6, with 7 bases in between.

The chain carries TRBV25-1 and TRBJ1-4, with D perhaps matching TRBD1 (5 bases). The CDR3 spans 14 residues. Looked up from germline, CDR1 is MGHDK and CDR2 is SYGVNS. V was trimmed by 0 bases and J by 8 bases, leaving 10 bases between them. CDR3 bases: TGTGCCAGCAGTGAATATCAGGGAGACGAAAAACTGTTTTTT. It specifies CASSEYQGDEKLFF.

This chain uses TRBV4-2 with TRBJ2-7; TRBD2 aligns across 7 bases. The V segment lost 4 bases and the J segment 2 bases; nucleotides outside the gene matches: 8. Germline V CDR1 and CDR2: LGHNA, YNFKEQ. The CDR3 loop spans 15 amino acids. The CDR3 sequence: CASSLGGGGAYEQYF. The CDR3, as DNA: TGTGCCAGCAGCCTTGGTGGCGGGGGAGCCTACGAGCAGTACTTC.

The rearrangement joins TRBV7-9 to TRBJ2-7, with 7 bases lining up with TRBD1. The CDR3 runs to 10 residues. The junction had 5 bases not matched to a gene; V was cut back by 5 bases and J by 13 bases. The V gene's germline CDR1 is SEHNR and CDR2 FQNEAQ (reference sequence). DNA of the CDR3: TGTGCCAGCAGCCCAGACAGGGTATACTTC. This sequence encodes CASSPDRVYF.